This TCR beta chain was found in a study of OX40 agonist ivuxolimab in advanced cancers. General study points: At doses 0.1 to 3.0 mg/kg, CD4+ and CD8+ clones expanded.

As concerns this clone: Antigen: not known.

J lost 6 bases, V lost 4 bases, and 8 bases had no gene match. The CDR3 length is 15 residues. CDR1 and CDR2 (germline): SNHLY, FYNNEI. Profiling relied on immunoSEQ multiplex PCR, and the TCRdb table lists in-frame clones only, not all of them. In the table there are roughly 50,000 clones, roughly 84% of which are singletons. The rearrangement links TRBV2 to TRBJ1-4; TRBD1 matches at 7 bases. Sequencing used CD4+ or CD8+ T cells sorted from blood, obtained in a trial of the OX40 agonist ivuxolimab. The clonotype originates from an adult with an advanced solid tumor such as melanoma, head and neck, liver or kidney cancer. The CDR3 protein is CASSGQGGVDEKLFF. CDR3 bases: TGTGCCAGCAGTGGACAGGGTGGGGTCGATGAAAAACTGTTTTTT.